Listed below are T cell receptor beta chains from one sample, sequenced in a study of intratumoral heterogeneity in liver cancer. Produced via immunoSEQ multiplex PCR; TCRdb's table is partial and in-frame only. Of 20,000 or so clones listed, around 73% are singletons. The sequences come from tumor-adjacent normal tissue, collected before any cancer treatment. All receptors come from a woman between 65 and 79 years old with hepatocellular carcinoma. Both conserved end residues are part of each CDR3. A D gene is named only where the DNA matches it firmly. A clone size is listed for some rows: how often the clone was seen (once, few, many), or a class if it is expanded.

13,.,TRBV5-1,TRBJ1-2,.,CASSLEVGSGYTF,TGCGCCAGCAGCTTGGAGGTAGGGAGTGGCTACACCTTC
16,TRBD2,TRBV11-2,TRBJ2-2,.,CASGLRGGTNTGELFF,TGTGCCAGCGGCCTGCGGGGGGGAACGAACACCGGGGAGCTGTTTTTT
16,TRBD1,TRBV4-1,TRBJ2-2,.,CASSQRQGLNTGELFF,TGCGCCAGCAGCCAACGACAGGGCTTGAACACCGGGGAGCTGTTTTTT
17,.,TRBV9,TRBJ2-6,once,CASSVASVRSGANVLTF,TGTGCCAGCAGCGTAGCATCAGTTCGCTCTGGGGCCAACGTCCTGACTTTC
14,.,TRBV3-1/TRBV3-2,TRBJ2-5,.,CASSHGGWGETQYF,TGTGCCAGCAGCCACGGAGGGTGGGGCGAGACCCAGTACTTC
15,TRBD1,TRBV4-1,TRBJ1-2,.,CASSQDAGQGYGYTF,TGCGCCAGCAGCCAAGATGCGGGACAGGGATATGGCTACACCTTC
11,TRBD1,TRBV20-1,TRBJ2-7,.,CSADRENEQYF,TGCAGTGCCGACAGGGAAAACGAGCAGTACTTC
15,.,TRBV9,TRBJ1-6,.,CASSVGGSHNSPLHF,TGTGCCAGCAGCGTAGGGGGCAGCCATAATTCACCCCTCCACTTT
13,.,TRBV5-1,TRBJ2-1,.,CASSPSSYNEQFF,TGCGCCAGCAGCCCGAGCTCCTACAATGAGCAGTTCTTC
14,.,TRBV9,TRBJ1-4,.,CASSAGASNEKLFF,TGTGCCAGCAGCGCTGGGGCCTCTAATGAAAAACTGTTTTTT
15,.,TRBV6-1,TRBJ1-1,.,CASSDWGGVGGEAFF,TGTGCCAGCAGTGATTGGGGGGGCGTTGGTGGTGAAGCTTTCTTT
15,TRBD2,TRBV5-5,TRBJ2-1,.,CASSLASGRDNEQFF,TGTGCCAGCAGCTTGGCTAGCGGGAGAGACAATGAGCAGTTCTTC
14,.,TRBV29-1,TRBJ2-2,once,CSAFRGPDTGELFF,TGCAGCGCCTTTCGCGGGCCGGACACCGGGGAGCTGTTTTTT
17,TRBD2,TRBV25-1,TRBJ2-1,.,CASSERLTSGRVGEQFF,TGTGCCAGCAGTGAAAGGTTGACTAGCGGGAGGGTAGGAGAGCAGTTCTTC
14,TRBD1,TRBV27,TRBJ2-3,.,CVSSRQGRTDTQYF,TGTGTCAGCAGTAGACAGGGACGCACAGATACGCAGTATTTT
14,.,TRBV10-2,TRBJ1-1,.,CASSEVRTNTEAFF,TGCGCCAGCAGTGAGGTACGGACGAACACTGAAGCTTTCTTT
14,TRBD2,TRBV9,TRBJ2-7,.,CASSPPREVDEQYF,TGTGCCAGCAGCCCCCCCCGGGAGGTGGATGAGCAGTACTTC
15,.,TRBV15,TRBJ2-3,.,CATSRDGLSTDTQYF,TGTGCCACCAGCAGAGACGGACTCAGTACAGATACGCAGTATTTT
15,.,TRBV6-5,TRBJ1-2,.,CASSLTQRGLGGYTF,TGTGCCAGCAGTCTTACCCAGAGGGGTTTAGGTGGCTACACCTTC
14,.,TRBV21-1,TRBJ1-1,.,CASSKGAGSTEAFF,TGTGCCAGCAGCAAAGGGGCCGGGAGCACTGAAGCTTTCTTT